This entry is about one TCR beta chain. Its specificity is unknown. One end of the junction is discordant with germline, which a read error may explain. The CDR3 spans 14 residues. Germline V gives CDR1 MNHEY, CDR2 SVGAGI. Broader study findings: Tumor Tregs overlapped most with tumor, then blood, naive CD4+ cells.

TCRdb reanalysed the 5' RACE reads using MiXCR and keeps one entry per CDR3 protein. The sample has about 50,000 distinct CDR3 sequences; around 28% are singletons. Sequences were obtained from naive CD4+ T cells sorted from blood. Subset defined: naive CD4+ T cells, CD4+CD45RA+CD25-. The source of this sequence is a female donor with breast cancer. The chain is built from TRBV6-5 and TRBJ2-7, with D perhaps matching TRBD1 or TRBD2 (5 bases each). The CDR3 sequence is CASSPEGSSHEQYF. CDR3 bases: TGTGCCAGCAGCCCCGAGGGGAGCTCCCACGAGCAGTACTTC.